Following are 17 T cell receptor beta chains from one sample sequenced in a study of T cells in Graves' hyperthyroidism and ophthalmopathy. RNA transcripts provided the source from which TCR beta CDR3 regions were amplified. First-round RT-PCR of the TCR CDR3 relied on the HTBI primer set. TCRdb recomputed calls from the multiplex PCR reads with MiXCR, one row per CDR3 protein. This table holds roughly 160,000 distinct CDR3 sequences, about a tenth found once. Sequencing was carried out using blood. All receptors derive from a woman between 18 and 29 years old with Graves' hyperthyroidism that later progressed to Graves' ophthalmopathy.

The J gene is TRBJ2-7, the V gene TRBV7-3, with TRBD1 matching 10 bases. Germline values: CDR1 SGHTA, CDR2 FQGTGA. J gave up 3 bases and V 5 bases, and 4 bases lay outside the gene matches. This CDR3 has 14 amino acids. CDR3 DNA sequence: TGTGCCAGCAGCCCCGGGACAGGGGACTACGAGCAGTACTTC. It yields the protein CASSPGTGDYEQYF.

The CDR3 loop reads CASSLRVPGTLVTNEQFF. CDR3 coding DNA: TGTGCCAGCAGCTTAAGGGTACCTGGGACATTAGTAACAAATGAGCAGTTCTTC. The chain carries TRBV7-6 and TRBJ2-1; D might be TRBD1 (6 bases). The germline gives CDR1 SGHVS, CDR2 FNYEAQ. V lost 2 bases and J 7 bases, leaving 24 bases between the germline ends. The CDR3 runs 18 residues.

To note about this clonotype: Compared with germline, one end of the junction differs, possibly owing to a read error. The chain carries TRBV19 and TRBJ2-3, with D hard to call. CDR1 is LNHDA and CDR2 is SQIVND in the germline V gene (reference sequence). There are 11 residues in the CDR3. For the CDR3, the DNA is TGTGCCACCCGAAGCACAGATACGCGGTATTTT. It translates to CATRSTDTRYF.

This clonotype was counted many times. The chain employs TRBV20-1 and TRBJ1-5, with unresolved D. The CDR3 is 13 residues long. V was shortened by 6 bases and J by 3 bases, with 12 bases between the two germline ends. The germline gives CDR1 DFQATT, CDR2 SNEGSKA (reference sequence). CDR3 bases: TGCAGTGCAGCGGGGTCCCCCAATCAGCCCCAGCATTTT. The encoded protein is CSAAGSPNQPQHF.

This clonotype appeared many times. The rearrangement uses TRBV3-1 and TRBJ2-7; D might be TRBD1 or TRBD2, each matching 5 bases. The CDR3 covers 13 residues. With 5 bases removed from V and 2 bases from J, the gap between germline ends came to 10 bases. The germline CDR1 and CDR2 sequences are LGHDT and YNNKEL (reference sequence). CDR3 DNA: TGTGCCAGCAGCGGGGACGTAACCTACGAGCAGTACTTC. This encodes CASSGDVTYEQYF.

The rearrangement uses TRBV7-2 and TRBJ1-2; TRBD1 agrees at 7 bases. CDR1 SGHTA and CDR2 FQGNSA come from the germline V gene. Trimming cost V 4 bases and J 4 bases; bases outside gene matches: 3. The CDR3 loop spans 13 amino acids. The DNA for the CDR3 is TGTGCCAGCAGCTCGACAGGGATCTATGGCTACACCTTC. It yields the protein CASSSTGIYGYTF.

This clonotype was found many times. The chain combines TRBV12-3 or TRBV12-4 with TRBJ2-7; the match to TRBD1 covers 9 bases. There are 15 residues in the CDR3. The V and J ends lost 5 bases and 6 bases, in that order; junction bases with no gene match: 11. In DNA form, the CDR3 reads TGTGCCAGCAGTACTGGACAGGGGCGAGTGACCGAGCAGTACTTC. Protein: CASSTGQGRVTEQYF.

Only one count was recorded for this clonotype. This may be a read error, as it is one base from a much larger clone. V is TRBV7-9 and J is TRBJ2-3; the D gene is possibly TRBD2 (6 bases). CDR3 length: 13 residues. Germline CDR1 and CDR2: SEHNR and FQNEAQ (reference sequence). V was trimmed by 4 bases and J by 1 base, leaving 6 bases between them. The CDR3 nucleotides are TGTGCCAGCAGCTGCGGGGGCACAGATACGCAGTATTTT. This gives the protein CASSCGGTDTQYF.

This clonotype was observed at least ten times. This rearrangement joins TRBV30 to TRBJ2-2; tentatively, D is TRBD2 (6 bases). In germline, CDR1 is GTSNPN, CDR2 SVGIG (reference sequence). The V end lost 1 base, the J end lost 4 bases, and 7 bases lay between the germline ends. The CDR3 is 13 amino acids. In nucleotides, the CDR3 is TGTGCCTGGAGTGGAGCGGGCACCGGGGAGCTGTTTTTT. This gives the protein CAWSGAGTGELFF.

There are many counts of this clonotype. V is TRBV7-2 and J is TRBJ2-2; 8 bases are shared with TRBD1. In germline, CDR1 is SGHTA, CDR2 FQGNSA. The CDR3 sequence is 15 residues long. After removal of 5 bases from V and 4 bases from J, the junction contained 6 bases not matched to a gene. DNA of the CDR3: TGTGCCAGCAGCCTCAGGGGGCAGACCACCGGGGAGCTGTTTTTT. Translated, it gives CASSLRGQTTGELFF. The full variable domain, completed using reference TRBV7-2 and TRBJ2-2, is GAGVSQSPSNKVTEKGKDVELRCDPISGHTALYWYRQSLGQGLEFLIYFQGNSAPDKSGLPSDRFSAERTGGSVSTLTIQRTQQEDSAVYLCASSLRGQTTGELFFGEGSRLTVL.

In its sample, this clonotype was seen many times. The V call is TRBV6-1, the J call TRBJ1-2; D is possibly TRBD1 (5 bases). V shed 5 bases and J shed 0 bases, with 19 bases lying between them. This CDR3 has 17 amino acids. Looked up from germline, CDR1 is MNHNS and CDR2 is SASEGT. In nucleotides, the CDR3 is TGTGCCAGCAGTCTTGACTCTCGGGGCCAAACTAACTATGGCTACACCTTC. As protein: CASSLDSRGQTNYGYTF.

The rearrangement links TRBV4-1 to TRBJ2-7, with unresolved D. The CDR3 spans 15 residues. The V gene's germline CDR1 is MGHRA and CDR2 YSYEKL. The ends were cut back, 2 bases at V and 3 bases at J, with 14 bases in the middle. The CDR3 reads CASSQIDRRSYEQYF. DNA of the CDR3: TGCGCCAGCAGCCAAATCGATCGTCGTAGCTACGAGCAGTACTTC.

This clonotype came up many times. The genes are TRBV6-1 and TRBJ1-2, with 7 bases fitting TRBD1. There are 13 residues in the CDR3. With V trimmed by 5 bases and J by 4 bases, 4 bases remained unmatched. Germline V gives CDR1 MNHNS, CDR2 SASEGT. The CDR3 reads CASSNWDSYGYTF. The DNA of the CDR3 is TGTGCCAGCAGTAACTGGGACAGCTATGGCTACACCTTC.

This clonotype was detected ten times or more. The chain employs TRBV6-1 and TRBJ1-2, with TRBD1 matching 10 bases. After removal of 2 bases from V and 0 bases from J, the junction contained 3 bases not matched to a gene. This CDR3 is 16 amino acids long. Germline CDR1 reads MNHNS; CDR2 reads SASEGT. CDR3 nucleotide sequence: TGTGCCAGCAGTGAAAGGACAGGGGGTCCTAACTATGGCTACACCTTC. Its translation is CASSERTGGPNYGYTF.

This chain joins TRBV4-1 and TRBJ1-2; possible D gene TRBD1, 5 bases. The germline V and J ends were trimmed by 2 bases and 6 bases, with 10 bases remaining between them. Germline V lookup: CDR1 MGHRA, CDR2 YSYEKL. This CDR3 spans 13 amino acids. CDR3 coding DNA: TGCGCCAGCAGCCAACACAGGTTGAATGGCTACACCTTC. It codes for CASSQHRLNGYTF.

The chain employs TRBV4-1 and TRBJ2-5; D is unresolved. The CDR3 is made up of 13 amino acids. CDR1 is MGHRA, CDR2 YSYEKL, per germline. V was shortened by 1 base and J by 5 bases, with 8 bases between the two germline ends. CDR3 loop: CASSQGAEETQYF. DNA for the CDR3: TGCGCCAGCAGCCAAGGGGCCGAGGAGACCCAGTACTTC.

The chain links TRBV19 to TRBJ2-5, with TRBD2 as a possible D gene (5 bases). The germline V and J ends were trimmed by 7 bases and 2 bases, with 14 bases remaining between them. Germline V gene data show CDR1 as LNHDA and CDR2 as SQIVND (reference sequence). This CDR3 is built from 14 residues. The CDR3 loop is CASKAWESQETQYF. CDR3 sequence (DNA): TGTGCCAGTAAGGCGTGGGAGAGTCAAGAGACCCAGTACTTC.